The text below deals with one T cell receptor (beta chain). Its antigen is not identified. CDR3 length: 11 residues. The germline V and J ends were trimmed by 4 bases and 8 bases, with 11 bases remaining between them. CDR1 GTSNPN and CDR2 SVGIG come from the germline V gene (reference sequence). Naive CD8 isolation took CD45RO-negative cells positively selected for CCR7 and excluded terminally differentiated effector memory CD45RA+ cells. The data derive from a study of shared clonotypes between healthy human individuals. Study-level points and caveats: A handful of donors had 5% to 6% of their naive CD4 clonotypes in common. Sharing of clonotypes among donors was expected to vary with sequencing depth. A reduction in generation probabilities was seen for non-shared clonotypes relative to those shared by all four donors.

Original analysis: ImmunoSEQ output held junction-only sequences without quality scores, so filtering differed. The protocol was immunoSEQ multiplex PCR, while the TCRdb copy is restricted to in-frame clones and leaves out a portion. V, J and clone size were drawn from that table, and D and trimming were deduced from the DNA. The sample lists under 700,000 clones; 90% to 95% were seen once. Sequencing was performed on naive CD8+ T cells sorted from blood. This chain links TRBV30 with TRBJ1-1; the D is unclear. This receptor was taken from a woman younger than 45 in good health. The CDR3 spells CAWKRNLEAFF. CDR3 in DNA: TGTGCCTGGAAAAGGAACCTAGAAGCTTTCTTT.